This T cell receptor (beta chain) was documented in a study of blood T cell repertoires in COVID-19 (dated by TCRdb to the early 2020s). A note on the overall study: For ImmuneRACE Cohort 3, a participant was defined as recovered based on two consecutive negative NP/OP PCR tests, clearance by a healthcare professional, or resolution of symptoms. The repertoires were released in a freely available public database meant as a resource for research on the immune response to SARS-CoV-2. The material from the prospective study consisted of cDNA or gDNA derived from T cells, B-cell-depleted T cells, or PBMCs. Subjects who had been exposed to COVID-19, were actively infected with it, or had recovered from it provided the deeply sampled blood TCRbeta repertoires that made up the dataset. Sample metadata almost always included a de-identified subject ID, COVID-19 status, age in years and sex. The collaborator samples originated in the United States, Italy and Spain and spanned the acute and convalescent phases of COVID-19. The samples were drawn from two sources: the first 160 participants of the ongoing ImmuneRACE study, and 1,000 to 1,500 subjects contributed by 6 global collaborators. Where available, HLA class I and class II types were taken from metadata supplied by the sample provider and were not determined by assay-based typing. On the study overall, not on this receptor specifically: The amount of clinical and demographic metadata varied by source and participant and was provided uncurated.

Enrolling through a virtual design, the prospective study's participants ranged in age from roughly 18 to 95 years and lived across 20 to 30 United States geographic areas. In the prospective study, cohorts were assigned on the basis of participant-reported clinical history obtained from a screening survey and a study questionnaire. Each participant in the prospective study had whole blood, serum and a nasopharyngeal or oropharyngeal swab collected by mobile phlebotomists. Participants in the prospective study had the option to provide additional blood draws and questionnaires over a roughly 2-month period. Before DNA extraction, prospective study blood samples were shipped either frozen or at room temperature. From its cysteine to its phenylalanine, the CDR3 spans 15 amino acids. Here the CDR3 DNA is all that survives: 45 bases in frame from base 1. CDR1 and CDR2 are read off the germline V gene (reference sequence) as LNHNV and YYDKDF. The junction shows trimming of 6 bases on V and 5 bases on J, and the gene matches do not reach 7 bases of it.

With respect to this clone: Its antigen is still unknown. Base quality data are lacking; no much larger clone is found one base away.

TCRbeta CDR3 regions were amplified from genomic DNA using the immunoSEQ Assay, a bias-controlled multiplex PCR. Under the source paper's analysis protocol: The number of nucleated cells in each sample was estimated from the amplification of reference gene primers within the assay. Sequence reads were collapsed and filtered to measure the absolute abundance of every unique TCRbeta CDR3 rearrangement. For each sample, productive Simpson clonality was calculated as the square root of Simpson's diversity index over productive rearrangements. TCRdb obtained this table from immuneACCESS and retained in-frame rearrangements with V and J assigned. These tables miss some clones; where compared with another copy, unresolved V genes account for less than half of the shortfall, and the remainder is unexplained. V and J calls and clone size are as listed in that table; D and trimming were resolved from the DNA. This sample is represented by about 210,000 clones; over 75% of them were singletons. Together, the top ten hold around 7% of the sample.

The chain is assembled from TRBV15 and TRBJ1-6, and 7 junctional nucleotides match TRBD1. The sample taken for sequencing was PBMCs or T cells enriched from blood (not recorded which). The receptor's source is a man aged 25 to 45 in a cohort exposed to, infected with or recovered from COVID-19 (not recorded which). The CDR3 protein is CATRDRDSDNSPLHF. In nucleotide form, the sequence is TGTGCCACCAGAGACCGGGACAGCGATAATTCACCCCTCCACTTT.